This T cell receptor beta chain is from a study of beta chain features in type 1 diabetes. TCRB transcripts that were expressed got sequenced, as all of the isolated RNA had been reverse transcribed. Average reads for naive, central memory and regulatory T cell samples were 3.5 million to 4.5 million. Data came from immunoSEQ multiplex PCR; TCRdb stores just in-frame clones and leaves some out. The sample lists 350,000 to 450,000 clones, approximately 13% occurring once. For this clone: The antigen is not known.

This CDR3 has 14 residues. Germline assignment: CDR1 SEHNR and CDR2 FQNEAQ (reference sequence). V trimming: 5 bases; J trimming: 4 bases; junction bases outside the gene matches: 4. Study-level findings and limits: cDNA-based reads could over-represent cells with high TCR expression. All four CD4+ subsets from Type 1 diabetes patients carried moderately but significantly shorter TCRB CDR3s.

The sample was naive CD4+ T cells from blood. This TCR came from a young man in good health. The V call is TRBV7-9, the J call TRBJ1-3, with 8 bases identical to TRBD1. The CDR3 loop reads CASSLRTGGNTIYF. The CDR3 bases are TGTGCCAGCAGCCTCCGGACAGGGGGAAACACCATATATTTT. The full variable domain, with the rest looked up from reference TRBV7-9 and TRBJ1-3, is DTGVSQNPRHKITKRGQNVTFRCDPISEHNRLYWYRQTLGQGPEFLTYFQNEAQLEKSRLLSDRFSAERPKGSFSTLEIQRTEQGDSAMYLCASSLRTGGNTIYFGEGSWLTVV.